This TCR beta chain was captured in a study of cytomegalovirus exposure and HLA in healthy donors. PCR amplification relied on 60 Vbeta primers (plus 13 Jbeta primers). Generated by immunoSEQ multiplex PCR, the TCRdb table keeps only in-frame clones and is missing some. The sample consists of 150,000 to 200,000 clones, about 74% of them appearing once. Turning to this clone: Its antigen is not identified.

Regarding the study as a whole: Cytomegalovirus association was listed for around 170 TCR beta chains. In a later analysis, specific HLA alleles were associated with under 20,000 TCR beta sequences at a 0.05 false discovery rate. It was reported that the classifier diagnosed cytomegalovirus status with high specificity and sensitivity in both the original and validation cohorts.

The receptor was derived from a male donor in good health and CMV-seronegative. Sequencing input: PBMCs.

CDR3 amino acids: CASSPGGRESYEQYF. The CDR3 region has the DNA TGTGCCAGCAGCCCGGGGGGGCGGGAGTCCTACGAGCAGTACTTC. J is TRBJ2-7 and V is TRBV9; 8 bases are shared with TRBD2. The CDR3 contains 15 residues. CDR1 and CDR2 from the germline V gene are SGDLS and YYNGEE. With 4 bases clipped from V and 1 base from J, the junction kept 7 bases outside the gene matches.